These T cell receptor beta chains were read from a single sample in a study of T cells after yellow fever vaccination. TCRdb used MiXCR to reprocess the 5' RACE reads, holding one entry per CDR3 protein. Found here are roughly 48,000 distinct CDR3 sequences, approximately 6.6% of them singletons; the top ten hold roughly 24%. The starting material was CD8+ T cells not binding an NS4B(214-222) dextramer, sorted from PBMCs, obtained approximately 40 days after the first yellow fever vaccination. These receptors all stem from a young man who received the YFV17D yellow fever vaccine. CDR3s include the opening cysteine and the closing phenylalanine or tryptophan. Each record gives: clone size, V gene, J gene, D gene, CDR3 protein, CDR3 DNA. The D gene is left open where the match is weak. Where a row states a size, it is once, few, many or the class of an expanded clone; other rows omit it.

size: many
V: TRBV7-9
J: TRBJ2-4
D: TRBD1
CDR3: CASSTNRGLAKNIQYF
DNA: TGTGCCAGCAGCACGAACAGGGGGTTAGCCAAAAACATTCAGTACTTC

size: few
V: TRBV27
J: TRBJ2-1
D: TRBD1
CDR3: CASRARRQGRFNEQFF
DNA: TGTGCCAGCAGGGCGAGGCGACAGGGGCGTTTTAATGAGCAGTTCTTC

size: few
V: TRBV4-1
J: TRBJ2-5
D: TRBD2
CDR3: CASSQDLAGAETQYF
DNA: TGCGCCAGCAGCCAAGATCTAGCGGGGGCAGAGACCCAGTACTTC

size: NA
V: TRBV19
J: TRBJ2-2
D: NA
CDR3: CASRQGPNTGELFF
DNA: TGTGCCAGTAGACAGGGCCCGAACACCGGGGAGCTGTTTTTT

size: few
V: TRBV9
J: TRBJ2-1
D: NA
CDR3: CASSVFTGVEQFF
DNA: TGTGCCAGCAGCGTTTTCACGGGGGTGGAGCAGTTCTTC

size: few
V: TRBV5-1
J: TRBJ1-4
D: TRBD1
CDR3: CASSSPGQGEEKLFF
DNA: TGCGCCAGCAGCTCACCGGGACAGGGGGAGGAAAAACTGTTTTTT

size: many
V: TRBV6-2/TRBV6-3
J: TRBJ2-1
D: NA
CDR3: CASSGGPNEQFF
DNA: TGTGCCAGCAGTGGGGGGCCAAATGAGCAGTTCTTC

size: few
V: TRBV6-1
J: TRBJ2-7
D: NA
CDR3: CASSEISGYEQYF
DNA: TGTGCCAGCAGTGAAATTTCAGGCTACGAGCAGTACTTC

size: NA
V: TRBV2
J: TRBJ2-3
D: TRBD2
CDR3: CASSTRLAGITDTQYF
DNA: TGTGCCAGCAGCACCCGGCTAGCGGGGATCACAGATACGCAGTATTTT

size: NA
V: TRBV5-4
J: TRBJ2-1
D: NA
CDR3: CASSRPTDRNNEQFF
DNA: TGTGCCAGCAGCCGACCTACAGACAGGAACAATGAGCAGTTCTTC

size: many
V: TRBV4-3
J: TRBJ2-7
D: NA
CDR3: CASSQGSSSYEQYF
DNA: TGCGCCAGCAGCCAGGGGTCAAGCTCCTACGAGCAGTACTTC

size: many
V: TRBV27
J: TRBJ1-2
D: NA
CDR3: CASSLSDGYGYTF
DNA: TGTGCCAGCAGTTTATCTGACGGCTATGGCTACACCTTC

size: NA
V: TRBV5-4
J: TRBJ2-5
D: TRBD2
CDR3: CASRLAGGRETQYF
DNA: TGTGCCAGCAGACTAGCGGGGGGGCGAGAGACCCAGTACTTC

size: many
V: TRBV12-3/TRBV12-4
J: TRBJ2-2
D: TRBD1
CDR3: CASSPTGGTGELFF
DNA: TGTGCCAGCAGTCCGACAGGGGGCACCGGGGAGCTGTTTTTT

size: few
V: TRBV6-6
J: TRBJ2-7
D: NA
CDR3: CASSSFGEQYF
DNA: TGTGCCAGCAGTTCGTTTGGCGAGCAGTACTTC

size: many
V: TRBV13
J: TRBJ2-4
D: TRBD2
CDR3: CASSLLRAGWNIQYF
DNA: TGTGCCAGCAGCTTACTTCGAGCGGGGTGGAACATTCAGTACTTC

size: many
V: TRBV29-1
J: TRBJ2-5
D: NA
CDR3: CSVEDRTQYF
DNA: TGCAGCGTTGAAGATCGGACCCAGTACTTC

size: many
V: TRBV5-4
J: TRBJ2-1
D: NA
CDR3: CASSQESSYVLFF
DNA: TGTGCCAGCAGCCAGGAATCGAGTTACGTTCTGTTCTTC

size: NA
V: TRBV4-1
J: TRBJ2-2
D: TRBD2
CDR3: CASSQAAGTSGLNTGELFF
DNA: TGCGCCAGCAGCCAAGCCGCCGGGACTAGCGGGCTCAACACCGGGGAGCTGTTTTTT

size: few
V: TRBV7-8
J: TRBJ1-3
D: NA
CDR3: CASSSGVSHGNTIYF
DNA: TGTGCCAGCAGCTCGGGAGTAAGTCATGGAAACACCATATATTTT

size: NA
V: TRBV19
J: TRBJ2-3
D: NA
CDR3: CASSYRTGTDTQYF
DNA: TGTGCCAGTAGTTACAGGACAGGCACAGATACGCAGTATTTT

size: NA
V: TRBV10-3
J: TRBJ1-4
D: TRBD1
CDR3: CAISEGTAEREKLFF
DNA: TGTGCCATCAGTGAGGGGACAGCCGAGCGTGAAAAACTGTTTTTT

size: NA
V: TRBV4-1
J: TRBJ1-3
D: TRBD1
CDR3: CASSHPGQGISGNTIYF
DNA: TGCGCCAGCAGCCACCCGGGACAGGGAATTTCTGGAAACACCATATATTTT

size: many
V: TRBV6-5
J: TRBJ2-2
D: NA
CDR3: CASSYGQMNTGELFF
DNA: TGTGCCAGCAGTTACGGACAGATGAACACCGGGGAGCTGTTTTTT

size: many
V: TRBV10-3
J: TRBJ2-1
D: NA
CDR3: CATLRGDEQFF
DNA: TGTGCCACCCTTCGCGGTGATGAGCAGTTCTTC

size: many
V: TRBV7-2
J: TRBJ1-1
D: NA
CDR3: CASSISSTEAFF
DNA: TGTGCCAGCAGCATAAGTTCCACTGAAGCTTTCTTT

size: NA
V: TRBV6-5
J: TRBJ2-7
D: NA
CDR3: CASSLTESSYEQYF
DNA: TGTGCCAGCAGTTTGACAGAGAGCTCCTACGAGCAGTACTTC

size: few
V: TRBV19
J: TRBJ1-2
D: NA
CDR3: CASSLVGTEGYTF
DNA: TGTGCCAGTAGCCTGGTGGGGACGGAAGGCTACACCTTC

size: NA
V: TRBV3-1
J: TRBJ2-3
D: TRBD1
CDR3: CASLLSGTGSGTQYF
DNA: TGTGCCAGTCTCCTTTCCGGGACAGGGTCTGGTACGCAGTATTTT

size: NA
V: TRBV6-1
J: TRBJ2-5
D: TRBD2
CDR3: CASSPLSGGLQETQYF
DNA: TGTGCCAGCAGTCCTCTTAGCGGGGGGCTGCAAGAGACCCAGTACTTC

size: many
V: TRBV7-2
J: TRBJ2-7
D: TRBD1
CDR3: CASSQGTGWNEQYF
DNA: TGTGCCAGCAGCCAAGGGACAGGGTGGAACGAGCAGTACTTC

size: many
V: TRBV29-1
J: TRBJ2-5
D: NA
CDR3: CSGALRTPETQYF
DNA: TGCAGCGGTGCTCTGAGGACCCCAGAGACCCAGTACTTC

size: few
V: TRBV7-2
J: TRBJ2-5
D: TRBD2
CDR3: CASSLYGEGVRTQYF
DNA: TGTGCCAGCAGCTTATACGGGGAGGGAGTACGGACCCAGTACTTC

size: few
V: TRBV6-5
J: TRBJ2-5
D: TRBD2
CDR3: CASSYFLAGERETQYF
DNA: TGTGCCAGCAGTTATTTCCTGGCGGGGGAACGGGAGACCCAGTACTTC

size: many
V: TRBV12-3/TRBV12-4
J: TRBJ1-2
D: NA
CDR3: CASSHREVGGYTF
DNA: TGTGCCAGCAGTCACAGGGAAGTAGGGGGCTACACCTTC

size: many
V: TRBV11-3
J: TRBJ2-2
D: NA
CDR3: CASSLGRVTGELFF
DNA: TGTGCCAGCAGCTTAGGCAGGGTCACCGGGGAGCTGTTTTTT

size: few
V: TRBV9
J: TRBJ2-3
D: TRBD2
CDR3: CASSAPERDTDTQYF
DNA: TGTGCCAGCAGCGCCCCCGAGCGGGACACAGATACGCAGTATTTT

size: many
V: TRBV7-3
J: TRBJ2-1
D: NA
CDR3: CASSPGRGLAYNEQFF
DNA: TGTGCCAGCAGCCCCGGCAGGGGACTCGCGTACAATGAGCAGTTCTTC

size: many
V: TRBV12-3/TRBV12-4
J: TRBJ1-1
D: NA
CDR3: CASTLGGPTEAFF
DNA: TGTGCCAGCACCCTTGGGGGGCCCACTGAAGCTTTCTTT

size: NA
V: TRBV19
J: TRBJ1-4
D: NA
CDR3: CASSPTGLATNEKLFF
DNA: TGTGCCAGTAGTCCTACAGGTCTTGCAACTAATGAAAAACTGTTTTTT

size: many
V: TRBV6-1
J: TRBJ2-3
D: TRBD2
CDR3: CASSENPSGGPTDTQYF
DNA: TGTGCCAGCAGCGAGAACCCTTCGGGGGGGCCAACAGATACGCAGTATTTT